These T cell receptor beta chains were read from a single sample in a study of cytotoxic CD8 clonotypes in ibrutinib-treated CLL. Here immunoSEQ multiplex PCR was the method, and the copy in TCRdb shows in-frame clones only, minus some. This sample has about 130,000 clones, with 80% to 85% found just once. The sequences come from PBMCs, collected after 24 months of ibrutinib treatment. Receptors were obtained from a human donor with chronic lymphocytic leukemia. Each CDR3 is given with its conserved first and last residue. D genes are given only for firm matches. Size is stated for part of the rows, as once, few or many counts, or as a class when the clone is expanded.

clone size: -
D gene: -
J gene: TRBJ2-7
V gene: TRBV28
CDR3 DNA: TGTGCCAGCAGTTTCAGCAGGGCCACCGAACAGCAGTACTTC
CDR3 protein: CASSFSRATEQQYF

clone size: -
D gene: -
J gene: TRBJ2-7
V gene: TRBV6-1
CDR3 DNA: TGTGCCAGCAGTGAAGCTCCCGGGGACTACGAGCAGTACTTC
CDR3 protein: CASSEAPGDYEQYF

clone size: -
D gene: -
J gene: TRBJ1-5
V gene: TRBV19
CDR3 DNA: TGTGCCAGTAGTATAGATCTATGGCAGCCCCAGCATTTT
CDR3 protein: CASSIDLWQPQHF

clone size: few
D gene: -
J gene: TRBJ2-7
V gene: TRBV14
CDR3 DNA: TGTGCCAGCAGCCAAGATGGGGGGACAGTCACCACCTACGAGCAGTACTTC
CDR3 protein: CASSQDGGTVTTYEQYF

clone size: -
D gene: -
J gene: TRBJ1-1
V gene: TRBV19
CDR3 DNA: TGTGCCAGTAGTATCACAGGGCGGACTGAAGCTTTCTTT
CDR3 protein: CASSITGRTEAFF

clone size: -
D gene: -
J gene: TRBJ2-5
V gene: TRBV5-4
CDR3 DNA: TGTGCCAGCAGCTTGGGGGGGCGCCAAGAGACCCAGTACTTC
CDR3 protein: CASSLGGRQETQYF

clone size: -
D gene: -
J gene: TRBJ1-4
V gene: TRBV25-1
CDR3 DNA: TGTGCCAGCAGTGACGGCCAGCTTAATGAAAAACTGTTTTTT
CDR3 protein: CASSDGQLNEKLFF

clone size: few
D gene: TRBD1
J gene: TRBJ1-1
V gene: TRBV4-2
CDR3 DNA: TGTGCCAGCAGCCACGGGACAGGGGTCGTTGAAGCTTTCTTT
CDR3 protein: CASSHGTGVVEAFF

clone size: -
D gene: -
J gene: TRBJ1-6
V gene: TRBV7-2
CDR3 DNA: TGTGCCAGCAGCTTAGGTCCTGAAGGGTCACCCCTCCACTTT
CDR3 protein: CASSLGPEGSPLHF

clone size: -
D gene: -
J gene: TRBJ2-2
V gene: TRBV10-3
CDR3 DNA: TGTGCCATCAGTGAGTACGGCAGGGGGAACACCGGGGAGCTGTTTTTT
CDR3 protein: CAISEYGRGNTGELFF

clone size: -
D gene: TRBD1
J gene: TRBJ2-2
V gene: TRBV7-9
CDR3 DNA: TGTGCCAGCAGCCCAGAAAACGCGGGACAGGGGTCAACCGGGGAGCTGTTTTTT
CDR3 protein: CASSPENAGQGSTGELFF

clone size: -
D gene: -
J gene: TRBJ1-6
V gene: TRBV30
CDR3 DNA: TGTGCCTGGAGTAAAGAGATGGGAACGAGAAATTCACCCCTCCACTTT
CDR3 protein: CAWSKEMGTRNSPLHF

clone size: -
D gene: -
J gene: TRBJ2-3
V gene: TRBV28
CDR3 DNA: TGTGCCAGCAGTCCCCGGGGGTGGAACGCAGATACGCAGTATTTT
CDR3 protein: CASSPRGWNADTQYF

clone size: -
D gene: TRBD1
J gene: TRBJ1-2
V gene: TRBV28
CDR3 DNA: TGTGCCAGCAGTTATGGGGACAGGGGGAACTATGGCTACACCTTC
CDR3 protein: CASSYGDRGNYGYTF

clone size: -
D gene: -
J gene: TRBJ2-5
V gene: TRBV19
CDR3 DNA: TGTGCCAGTAGTAACGGAGGCTCCGAAGAGACCCAGTACTTC
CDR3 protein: CASSNGGSEETQYF

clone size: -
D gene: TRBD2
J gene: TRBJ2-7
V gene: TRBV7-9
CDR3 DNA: TGTGCCAGCAGCCGACGACTAGCGGGGGCCTCCTACGAGCAGTACTTC
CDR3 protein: CASSRRLAGASYEQYF

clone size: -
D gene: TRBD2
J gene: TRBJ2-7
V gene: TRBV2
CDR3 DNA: TGTGCCAGCAGTGAAAGGGCTAGCGGGGCCGAGCAGTACTTC
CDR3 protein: CASSERASGAEQYF

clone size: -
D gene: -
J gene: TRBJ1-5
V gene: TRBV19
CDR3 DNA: TGTGCCAGTAGTATGGGGGCATCTTATAGCAATCAGCCCCAGCATTTT
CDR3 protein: CASSMGASYSNQPQHF

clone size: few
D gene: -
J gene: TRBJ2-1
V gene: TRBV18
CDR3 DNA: TGTGCCAGCTCACCTTCTCCAAGGAACAATGAGCAGTTCTTC
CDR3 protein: CASSPSPRNNEQFF

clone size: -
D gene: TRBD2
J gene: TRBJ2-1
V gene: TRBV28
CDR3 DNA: TGTGCCAGCAGTTTGGTTGGACTAGCGGGGGATGAGCAGTTCTTC
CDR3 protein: CASSLVGLAGDEQFF

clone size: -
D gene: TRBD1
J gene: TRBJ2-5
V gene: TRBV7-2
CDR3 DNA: TGTGCCAGCAGCTTAGCGCAACAGGGGGTCCAAGAGACCCAGTACTTC
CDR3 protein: CASSLAQQGVQETQYF

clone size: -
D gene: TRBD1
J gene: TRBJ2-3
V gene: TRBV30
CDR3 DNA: TGTGCCTGGAGTTCAGGGACAGGGTGGGCCCAAGATACGCAGTATTTT
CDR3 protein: CAWSSGTGWAQDTQYF

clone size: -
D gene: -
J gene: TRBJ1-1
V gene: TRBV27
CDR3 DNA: TGTGCCAGCAGTTTGAAATGGGGTCCGAACACTGAAGCTTTCTTT
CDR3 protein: CASSLKWGPNTEAFF

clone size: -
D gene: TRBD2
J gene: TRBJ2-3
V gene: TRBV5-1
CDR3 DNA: TGCGCCAGCAGGCCGCCGGGACTAGCGGGGGGGGCAGATACGCAGTATTTT
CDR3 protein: CASRPPGLAGGADTQYF

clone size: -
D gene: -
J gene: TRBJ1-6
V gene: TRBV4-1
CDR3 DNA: TGCGCCAGCAGCCAAGATACAGGCTGGGACTCCTATAATTCACCCCTCCACTTT
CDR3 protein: CASSQDTGWDSYNSPLHF

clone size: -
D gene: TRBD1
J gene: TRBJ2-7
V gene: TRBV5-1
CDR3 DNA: TGCGCCAGCAGCCCGGGACAGGGTTCACCCTACGAGCAGTACTTC
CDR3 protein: CASSPGQGSPYEQYF

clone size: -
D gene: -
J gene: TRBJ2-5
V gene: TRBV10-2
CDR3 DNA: TGCGCCAGCAGTGCCCCACAAGCAGGGGGGCAAGAGACCCAGTACTTC
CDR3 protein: CASSAPQAGGQETQYF

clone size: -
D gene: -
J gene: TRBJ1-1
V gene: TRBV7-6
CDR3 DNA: TGTGCCAGCAGCTTAAGGGAGAACACTGAAGCTTTCTTT
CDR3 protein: CASSLRENTEAFF

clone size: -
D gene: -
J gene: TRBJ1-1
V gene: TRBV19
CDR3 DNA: TGTGCCAGTAGTATCATACGGGGGAACACTGAAGCTTTCTTT
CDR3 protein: CASSIIRGNTEAFF

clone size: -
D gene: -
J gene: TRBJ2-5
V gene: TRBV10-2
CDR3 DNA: TGCGCCAGCAGTGATAATACAGTTGGGACCCAGTACTTC
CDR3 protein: CASSDNTVGTQYF

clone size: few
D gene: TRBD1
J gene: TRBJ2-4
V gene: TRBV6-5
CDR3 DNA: TGTGCCAGCAGTTACTCGAAATGGGGACAGGGGGACATTCAGTACTTC
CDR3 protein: CASSYSKWGQGDIQYF

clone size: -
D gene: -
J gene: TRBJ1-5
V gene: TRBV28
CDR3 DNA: TGTGCCAGCAGTTTAGCCGGCCCAGGTAGCAATCAGCCCCAGCATTTT
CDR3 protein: CASSLAGPGSNQPQHF

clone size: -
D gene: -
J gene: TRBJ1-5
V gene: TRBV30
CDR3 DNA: TGTGCCTGGGGTAGGGGAAGCAATCAGCCCCAGCATTTT
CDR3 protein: CAWGRGSNQPQHF

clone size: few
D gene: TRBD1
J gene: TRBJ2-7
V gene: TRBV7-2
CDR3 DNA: TGTGCCAGCAGCCCCCGGACAGGGGGCGGCGACGAGCAGTACTTC
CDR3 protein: CASSPRTGGGDEQYF

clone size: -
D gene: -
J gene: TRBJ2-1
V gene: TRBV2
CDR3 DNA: TGTGCCAGCAGTGAAGGGTGGGGGGTCGATGAGCAGTTCTTC
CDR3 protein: CASSEGWGVDEQFF

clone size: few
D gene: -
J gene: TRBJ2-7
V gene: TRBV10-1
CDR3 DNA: TGCGCCAGCAGCCCTTCTAGGGGCCCCTACGAGCAGTACTTC
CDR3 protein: CASSPSRGPYEQYF

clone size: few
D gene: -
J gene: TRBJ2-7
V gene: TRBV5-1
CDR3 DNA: TGCGCCAGCAGCTTGGTCAGCTCCTACGAGCAGTACTTC
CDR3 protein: CASSLVSSYEQYF

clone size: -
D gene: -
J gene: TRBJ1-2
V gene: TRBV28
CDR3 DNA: TGTGCCAGCAGCATCTCAACAGGGAACTATGGCTACACCTTC
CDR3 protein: CASSISTGNYGYTF

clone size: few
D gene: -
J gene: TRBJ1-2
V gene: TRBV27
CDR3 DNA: TGTGCCAGCAGTTCAACCCCAAGAAACTATGGCTACACCTTC
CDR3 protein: CASSSTPRNYGYTF

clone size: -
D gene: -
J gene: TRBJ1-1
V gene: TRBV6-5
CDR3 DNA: TGTGCCAGCAGTTACCATACAAGGGGCCCTGAAGCTTTCTTT
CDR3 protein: CASSYHTRGPEAFF

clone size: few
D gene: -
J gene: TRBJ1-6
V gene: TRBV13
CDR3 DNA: TGTGCCAGCAGCACCCGCAGAGGGGACTCGGCACCCCTCCACTTT
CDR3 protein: CASSTRRGDSAPLHF

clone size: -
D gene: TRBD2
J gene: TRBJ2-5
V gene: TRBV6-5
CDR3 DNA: TGTGCCAGCAGGGGTAGCGGGGGAACATGGGAGACCCAGTACTTC
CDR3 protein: CASRGSGGTWETQYF

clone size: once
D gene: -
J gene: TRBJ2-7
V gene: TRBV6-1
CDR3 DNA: TGTGCCAGCATTTCAGGCGGTACCTACGAGCAGTACTTC
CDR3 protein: CASISGGTYEQYF

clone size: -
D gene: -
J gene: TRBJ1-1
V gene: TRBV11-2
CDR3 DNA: TGTGCCAGCAGAGCGAACACTGAAGCTTTCTTT
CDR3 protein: CASRANTEAFF

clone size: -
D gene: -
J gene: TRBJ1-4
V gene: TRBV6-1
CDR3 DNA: TGTGCCGCCAAAGGGGGTGCCTTTGATGAAAAACTGTTTTTT
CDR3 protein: CAAKGGAFDEKLFF

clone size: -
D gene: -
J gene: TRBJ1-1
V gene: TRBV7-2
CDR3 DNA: TGTGCCAGCAGCTTAGCCGGGACCGCAAAGGCAGCCGAAGCTTTCTTT
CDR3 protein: CASSLAGTAKAAEAFF

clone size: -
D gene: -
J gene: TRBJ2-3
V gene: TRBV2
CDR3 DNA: TGTGCCAGCCTCCGGGGTGATACGCAGTATTTT
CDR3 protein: CASLRGDTQYF

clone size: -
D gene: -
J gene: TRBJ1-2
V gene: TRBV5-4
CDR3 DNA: TGTGCCAGCAGCTTGATACTGGGGCAGGCGGGTGGCTACACCTTC
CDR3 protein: CASSLILGQAGGYTF

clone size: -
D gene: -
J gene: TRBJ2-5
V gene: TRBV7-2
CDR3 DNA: TGTGCCAGCAGCTTTGGCAGGGTCGTAGAGACCCAGTACTTC
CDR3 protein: CASSFGRVVETQYF